The clone carrying this TCR beta chain was seen repeatedly, ten times or more. Researchers prepared the TCRbeta library using unique molecular identifiers, the study reports. TCRdb ran MiXCR on the PCR reads and lists one entry per CDR3 protein. This table has 440,000 or so distinct CDR3 sequences, approximately 11% appearing once. The CDR3 runs 11 residues. Trimming removed 4 bases from V and 4 bases from J, with 6 bases in between. The V gene's germline CDR1 is DFQATT and CDR2 SNEGSKA (reference sequence). This sample stems from a study of T-cell reconstitution after alpha-beta-depleted transplantation in children.

Sample: PBMCs from the stem cell graft donor, taken from the stem cell graft. This TCR came from a human donor who donated a stem cell graft to a child with acute myeloid leukemia. The rearrangement links TRBV20-1 to TRBJ2-3; D is uncertain. CDR3 nucleotide sequence: TGCAGTGCTAAAGAGGCAGATACGCAGTATTTT. Translating it yields CSAKEADTQYF.